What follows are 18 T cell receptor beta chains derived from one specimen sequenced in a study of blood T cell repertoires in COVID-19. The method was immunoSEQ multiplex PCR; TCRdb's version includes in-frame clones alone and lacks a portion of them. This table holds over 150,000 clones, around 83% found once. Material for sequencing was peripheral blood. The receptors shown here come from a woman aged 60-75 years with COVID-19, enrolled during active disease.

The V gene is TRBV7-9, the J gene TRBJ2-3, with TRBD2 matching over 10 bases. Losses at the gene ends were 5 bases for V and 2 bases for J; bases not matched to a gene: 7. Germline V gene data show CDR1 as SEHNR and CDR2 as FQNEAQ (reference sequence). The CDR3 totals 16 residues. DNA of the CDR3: TGTGCCAGCAGCGAACTAGCGGGGTCTCCCACAGATACGCAGTATTTT. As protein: CASSELAGSPTDTQYF. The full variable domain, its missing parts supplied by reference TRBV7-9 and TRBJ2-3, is DTGVSQNPRHKITKRGQNVTFRCDPISEHNRLYWYRQTLGQGPEFLTYFQNEAQLEKSRLLSDRFSAERPKGSFSTLEIQRTEQGDSAMYLCASSELAGSPTDTQYFGPGTRLTVL.

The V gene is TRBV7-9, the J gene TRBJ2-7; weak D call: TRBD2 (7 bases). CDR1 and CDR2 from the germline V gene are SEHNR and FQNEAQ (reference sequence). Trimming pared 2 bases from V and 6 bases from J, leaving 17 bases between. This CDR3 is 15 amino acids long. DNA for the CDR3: TGTGCCAGCAGCTTAAGGGGGGGACGACTAAGCGAGCAGTACGTC. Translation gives CASSLRGGRLSEQYV.

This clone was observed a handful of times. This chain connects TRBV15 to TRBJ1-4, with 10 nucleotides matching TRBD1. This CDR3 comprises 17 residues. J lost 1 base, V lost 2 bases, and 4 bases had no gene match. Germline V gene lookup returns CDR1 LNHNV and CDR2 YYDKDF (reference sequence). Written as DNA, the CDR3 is TGTGCCACCAGCAGAATAGACAGGGGGCAAACTAATGAAAAACTGTTTTTT. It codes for CATSRIDRGQTNEKLFF.

The CDR3 loop reads CAISEGQVYNEQFF. The CDR3 coding sequence is TGTGCCATCAGTGAGGGGCAGGTTTACAATGAGCAGTTCTTC. The chain recombines TRBV10-3 with TRBJ2-1; D is unresolved. V lost 2 bases, J lost 4 bases, and 9 bases lay in between. Germline lookup yields CDR1 ENHRY and CDR2 SYGVKD. This CDR3 spans 14 amino acids.

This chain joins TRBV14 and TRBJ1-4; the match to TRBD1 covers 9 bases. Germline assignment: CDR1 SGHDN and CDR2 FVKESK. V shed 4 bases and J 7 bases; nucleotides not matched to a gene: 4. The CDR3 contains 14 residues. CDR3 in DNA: TGTGCCAGCAGCCGACCGGGACAGGGTGAAAAACTGTTTTTT. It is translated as CASSRPGQGEKLFF.

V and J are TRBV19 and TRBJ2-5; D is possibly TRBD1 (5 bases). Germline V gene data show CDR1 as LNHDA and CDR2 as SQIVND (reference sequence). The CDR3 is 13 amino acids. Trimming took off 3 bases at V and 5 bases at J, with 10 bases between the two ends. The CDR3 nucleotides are TGTGCCAGTAGTATGTTAGGGGTGGAGACCCAGTACTTC. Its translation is CASSMLGVETQYF.

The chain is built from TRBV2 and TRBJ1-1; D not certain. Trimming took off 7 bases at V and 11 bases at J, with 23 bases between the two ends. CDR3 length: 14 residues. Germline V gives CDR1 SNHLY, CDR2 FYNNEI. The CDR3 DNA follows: TGTGCCAGCAAGCCCGACGAAGGTCCGGGGAAGGCTTTCTTT. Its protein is CASKPDEGPGKAFF.

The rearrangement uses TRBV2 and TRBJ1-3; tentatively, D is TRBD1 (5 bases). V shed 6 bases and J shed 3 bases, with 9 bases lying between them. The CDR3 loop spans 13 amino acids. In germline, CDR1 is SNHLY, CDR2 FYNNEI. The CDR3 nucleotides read TGTGCCAGCAGAGTGACAGTTGGAAACACCATATATTTT. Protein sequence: CASRVTVGNTIYF.

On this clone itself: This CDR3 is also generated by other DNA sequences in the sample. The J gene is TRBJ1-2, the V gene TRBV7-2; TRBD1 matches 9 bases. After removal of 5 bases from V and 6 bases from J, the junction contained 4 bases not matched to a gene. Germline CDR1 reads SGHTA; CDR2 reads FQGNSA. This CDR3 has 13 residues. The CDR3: CASSPGQGNGYTF. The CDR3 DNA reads TGTGCCAGCAGCCCGGGACAGGGAAATGGCTACACCTTC.

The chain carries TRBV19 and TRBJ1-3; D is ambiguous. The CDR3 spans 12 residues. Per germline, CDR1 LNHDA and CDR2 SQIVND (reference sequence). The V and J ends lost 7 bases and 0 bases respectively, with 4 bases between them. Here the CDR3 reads CASMSSGNTIYF. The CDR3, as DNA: TGTGCCAGTATGAGCTCTGGAAACACCATATATTTT.

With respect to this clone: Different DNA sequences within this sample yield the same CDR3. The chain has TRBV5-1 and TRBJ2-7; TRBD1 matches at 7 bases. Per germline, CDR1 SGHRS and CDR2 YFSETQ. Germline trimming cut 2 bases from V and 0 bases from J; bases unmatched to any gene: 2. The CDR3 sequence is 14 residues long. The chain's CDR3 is CASSLRDSSYEQYF. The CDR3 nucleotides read TGCGCCAGCAGCTTAAGGGACAGCTCCTACGAGCAGTACTTC.

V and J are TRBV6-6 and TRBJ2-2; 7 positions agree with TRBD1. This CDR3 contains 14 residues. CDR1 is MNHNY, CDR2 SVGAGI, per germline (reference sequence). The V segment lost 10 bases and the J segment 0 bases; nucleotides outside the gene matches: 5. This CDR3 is CAIPGTANTGELFF. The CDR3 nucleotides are TGTGCCATCCCCGGGACAGCGAACACCGGGGAGCTGTTTTTT.

CDR3 protein: CASSPDRTNTGELFF. CDR3 DNA: TGTGCCAGCAGCCCGGACAGGACGAACACCGGGGAGCTGTTTTTT. The chain joins TRBV7-8 to TRBJ2-2; 7 nucleotides align to TRBD1. The V and J ends lost 5 bases and 0 bases, in that order; junction bases with no gene match: 3. Germline loops: CDR1 SGHVS, CDR2 FQNEAQ. The CDR3 is made up of 15 amino acids.

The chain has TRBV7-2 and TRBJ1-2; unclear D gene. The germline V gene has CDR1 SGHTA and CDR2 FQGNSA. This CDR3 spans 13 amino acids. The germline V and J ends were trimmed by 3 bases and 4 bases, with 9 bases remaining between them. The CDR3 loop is CASSFSTGYGYTF. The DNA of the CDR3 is TGTGCCAGCAGCTTTAGTACGGGCTATGGCTACACCTTC. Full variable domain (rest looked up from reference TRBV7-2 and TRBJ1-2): GAGVSQSPSNKVTEKGKDVELRCDPISGHTALYWYRQSLGQGLEFLIYFQGNSAPDKSGLPSDRFSAERTGGSVSTLTIQRTQQEDSAVYLCASSFSTGYGYTFGSGTRLTVV.

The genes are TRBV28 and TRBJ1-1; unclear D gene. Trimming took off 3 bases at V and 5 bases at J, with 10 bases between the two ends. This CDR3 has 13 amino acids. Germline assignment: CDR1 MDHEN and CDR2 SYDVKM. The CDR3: CASSFRSKTEAFF. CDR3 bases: TGTGCCAGCAGTTTCCGGAGCAAGACTGAAGCTTTCTTT.

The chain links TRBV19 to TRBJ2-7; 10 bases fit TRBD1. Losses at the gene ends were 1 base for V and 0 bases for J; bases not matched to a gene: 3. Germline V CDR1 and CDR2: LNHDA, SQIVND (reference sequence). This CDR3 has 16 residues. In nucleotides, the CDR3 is TGTGCCAGTAGTATAGCGGGGACAGGGGCCTCCTACGAGCAGTACTTC. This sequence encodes CASSIAGTGASYEQYF.

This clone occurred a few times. The DNA for the CDR3 is TGTGCCAGCACCCCTCTCGGGTGGGGGGCCAACGTCCTGACTTTC. Protein: CASTPLGWGANVLTF. The chain has TRBV19 and TRBJ2-6, with D unresolved. The CDR3 extends over 15 amino acids. Germline CDR1 LNHDA, CDR2 SQIVND (reference sequence). Trimming took 9 bases from V and 4 from J, leaving 16 bases between them.

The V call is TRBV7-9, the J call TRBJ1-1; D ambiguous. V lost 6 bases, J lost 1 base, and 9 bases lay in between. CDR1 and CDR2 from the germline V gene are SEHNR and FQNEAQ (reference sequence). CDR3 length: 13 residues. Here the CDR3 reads CASSPTENTEAFF. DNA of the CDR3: TGTGCCAGCAGTCCTACAGAGAACACTGAAGCTTTCTTT. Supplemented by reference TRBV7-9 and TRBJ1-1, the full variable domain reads DTGVSQNPRHKITKRGQNVTFRCDPISEHNRLYWYRQTLGQGPEFLTYFQNEAQLEKSRLLSDRFSAERPKGSFSTLEIQRTEQGDSAMYLCASSPTENTEAFFGQGTRLTVV.